The clone carrying this T cell receptor (beta chain) was counted between two and nine times. Antigen specificity is unknown. TCRdb analysed the 5' RACE reads with MiXCR anew, one entry per CDR3 protein. The table has about 88,000 distinct CDR3 sequences, 15% seen once. Per the germline V gene, CDR1 is DFQATT and CDR2 is SNEGSKA (reference sequence). V was pared by 4 bases and J by 10 bases, with 7 bases of the junction left unmatched. The CDR3 totals 12 residues. The sample comes from a study of early T cells in non-severe SARS-CoV-2 infection. Study outcomes and limitations: CD4 and private specificities were missed by VDJdb matching, which favored anti-spike CD8 responses.

This chain links TRBV20-1 with TRBJ2-1, with 7 bases aligning to TRBD2. The sequenced material came from whole blood. The receptor was derived from an adult who was a healthcare worker with PCR-confirmed SARS-CoV-2 infection or an uninfected control (not recorded which). CDR3 amino acids: CSANRGVMEQFF. Written as DNA, the CDR3 is TGCAGTGCTAACCGGGGGGTAATGGAGCAGTTCTTC.